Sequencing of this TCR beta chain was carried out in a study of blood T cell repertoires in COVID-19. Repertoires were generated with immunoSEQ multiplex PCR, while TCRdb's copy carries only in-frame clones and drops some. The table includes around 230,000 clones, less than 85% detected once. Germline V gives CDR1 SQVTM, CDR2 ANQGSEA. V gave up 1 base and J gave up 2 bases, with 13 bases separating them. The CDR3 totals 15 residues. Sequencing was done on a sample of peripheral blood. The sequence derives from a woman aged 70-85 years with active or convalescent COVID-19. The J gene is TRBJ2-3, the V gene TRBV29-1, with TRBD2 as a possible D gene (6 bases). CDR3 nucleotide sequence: TGCAGCGTTGAAGGTGGTAGCGGATACACAGATACGCAGTATTTT. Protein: CSVEGGSGYTDTQYF.